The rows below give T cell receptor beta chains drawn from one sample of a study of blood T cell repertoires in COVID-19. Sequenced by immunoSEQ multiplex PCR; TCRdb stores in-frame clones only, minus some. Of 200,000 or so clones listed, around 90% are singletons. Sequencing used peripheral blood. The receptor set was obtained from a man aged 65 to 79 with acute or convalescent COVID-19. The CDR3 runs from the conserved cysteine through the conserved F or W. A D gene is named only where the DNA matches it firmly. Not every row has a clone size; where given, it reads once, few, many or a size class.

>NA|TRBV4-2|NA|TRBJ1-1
TGTGCCAGCAGCCAAGCTGTCCGGGACACCCGACGGACTGAAGCTTTCTTT
CASSQAVRDTRRTEAFF
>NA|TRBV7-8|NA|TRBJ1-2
TGTGCCAGCAGCCCAGGGGTACATGGCTACACCTTC
CASSPGVHGYTF
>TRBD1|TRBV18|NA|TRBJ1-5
TGTGCCAGCTCACCAAACACAGGGGACTATCAGCCCCAGCATTTT
CASSPNTGDYQPQHF
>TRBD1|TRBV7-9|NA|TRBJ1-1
TGTGCCAGCAGCTCTCGACAGGGGGTGACGGCTGAAGCTTTCTTT
CASSSRQGVTAEAFF
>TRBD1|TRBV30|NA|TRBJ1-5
TGTGCCTGGAGCAACAACAGGGGAGCGAGCAATCAGCCCCAGCATTTT
CAWSNNRGASNQPQHF
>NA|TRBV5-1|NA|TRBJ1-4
TGCGCCAGCAGCTTGGAAGTGGGAGGGCATGAAAAACTGTTTTTT
CASSLEVGGHEKLFF
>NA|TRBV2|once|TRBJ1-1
TGTGCCAGCAGTGAAGGAGCGAACACTGAAGCTTTCTTT
CASSEGANTEAFF
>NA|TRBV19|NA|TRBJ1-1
TGTGCCAGTAGTATTATGGAGGGGGACTACATGAACACTGAAGCTTTCTTT
CASSIMEGDYMNTEAFF
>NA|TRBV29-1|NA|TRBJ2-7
TGCAGCGTTGGGCAGGGGTTTTACGAGCAGTACTTC
CSVGQGFYEQYF
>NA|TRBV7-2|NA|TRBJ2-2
TGTGCCAGCAGCCCCGGACTTAGTGCCACCGGGGAGCTGTTTTTT
CASSPGLSATGELFF
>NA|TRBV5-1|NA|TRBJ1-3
TGCGCCAGCAGCTTGGCCTCACCCAGCTCTGGAAACACCATATATTTT
CASSLASPSSGNTIYF
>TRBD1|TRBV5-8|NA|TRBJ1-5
TGTGCCAGCTCGCGACAGGGGGCTTTGTCCGGGGCCCAGCCCCAGCATTTT
CASSRQGALSGAQPQHF
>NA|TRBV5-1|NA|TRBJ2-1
TGCGCCAGCAGCTTGGTATCGGGCAGGGTCTACAATGAGCAGTTCTTC
CASSLVSGRVYNEQFF
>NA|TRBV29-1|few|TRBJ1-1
TGCAGCGTTGAGGGGCAACAGAACACTGAAGCTTTCTTT
CSVEGQQNTEAFF
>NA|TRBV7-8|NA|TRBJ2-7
TGTGCCAGCAGCTTAGAGGGGGGGCCCTACGAGCAGTACTTC
CASSLEGGPYEQYF
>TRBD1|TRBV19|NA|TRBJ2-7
TGTGCCAGTAGTATCGCCCAGGGGGCTAATTACGAGCAGTACTTC
CASSIAQGANYEQYF
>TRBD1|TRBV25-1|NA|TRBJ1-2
TGTGCCAGCAGGCGCGGGACAGGGAACTATGGCTACACCTTC
CASRRGTGNYGYTF
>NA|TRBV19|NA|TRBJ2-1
TGTGCCAGTCAGGGTCCTTATTCCTACAATGAGCAGTTCTTC
CASQGPYSYNEQFF
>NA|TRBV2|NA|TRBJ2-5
TGTGCCAGCAGCCCTAGACAGGCTAGGGGGGAGACCCAGTACTTC
CASSPRQARGETQYF
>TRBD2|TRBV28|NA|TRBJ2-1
TGTGCCAGCAGTTCCGCCGCTAGCGGGAAGATCAATGAGCAGTTCTTC
CASSSAASGKINEQFF
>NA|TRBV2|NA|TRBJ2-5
TGTGCCAGCAGTAGGAGGGGCCATTTGGAGACCCAGTACTTC
CASSRRGHLETQYF
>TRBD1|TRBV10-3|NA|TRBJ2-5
TGTGCCATCAGGGGCGGGACAGGGGACCAAGAGACCCAGTACTTC
CAIRGGTGDQETQYF
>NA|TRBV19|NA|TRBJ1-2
TGTGCCAGTAGTTATGCCGATAGATCCTATGGCTACACCTTC
CASSYADRSYGYTF
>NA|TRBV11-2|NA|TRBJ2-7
TGTGCCACCGCAGGGGACTACGAGCAGTACTTC
CATAGDYEQYF
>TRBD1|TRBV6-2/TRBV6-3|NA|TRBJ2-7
TGTGCCAGCAGTTACTCTCAGGGACAGGAGAACTTC
CASSYSQGQENF
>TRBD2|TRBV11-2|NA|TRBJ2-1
TGTGCCAGCAGCGCCTCTAGCGGGAGGGCCAATGAGCAGTTCTTC
CASSASSGRANEQFF
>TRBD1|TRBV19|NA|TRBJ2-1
TGTGCCAGTAGTATATATTCGAGACAGGGGATCATCAATGAGCAGTTCTTC
CASSIYSRQGIINEQFF
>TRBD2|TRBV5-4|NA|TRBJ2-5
TGTGCCAGCAGCCCGCCCCCGGGACTAGCCGCGGGGGAGACCCAGTACTTC
CASSPPPGLAAGETQYF
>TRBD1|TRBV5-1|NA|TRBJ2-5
TGCGCCAGCAGCTCACAGGGGGCGGGAGAGACCCAGTACTTC
CASSSQGAGETQYF
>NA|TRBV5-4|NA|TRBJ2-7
TGTGCCAGCAGCCGTCAGGGCTACGAGCAGTACTTC
CASSRQGYEQYF
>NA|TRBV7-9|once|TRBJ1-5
TGTGCCAGCAGCTTACAGGGTAGCAATCAGCCCCAGCATTTT
CASSLQGSNQPQHF
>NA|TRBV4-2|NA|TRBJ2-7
TGTGCCAGCAGCCAAGCAGTCCGCTACGAGCAGTACTTC
CASSQAVRYEQYF
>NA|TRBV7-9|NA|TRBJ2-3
TGTGCCAGCAGCTTTCGGCCAGGGGACACAGATACGCAGTATTTT
CASSFRPGDTDTQYF
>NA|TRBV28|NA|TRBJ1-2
TGTGCCAGCAGTCCCGGAGGGACTAACTATGGCTACACCTTC
CASSPGGTNYGYTF
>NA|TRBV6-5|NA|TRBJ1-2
TGTGCCAGCAGAGCGGATAACTATGGCTACACCTTC
CASRADNYGYTF
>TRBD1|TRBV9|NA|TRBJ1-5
TGTGCCAGCGGCCAGGGGGCTAAACAGCCCCAGCATTTT
CASGQGAKQPQHF
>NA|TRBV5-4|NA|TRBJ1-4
TGTGCCAGCAGCTTGAAACAGCCGAATGAAAAACTGTTTTTT
CASSLKQPNEKLFF
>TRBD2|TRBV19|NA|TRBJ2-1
TGTGCCAGTAGCAGGGGGGTTAGCGGGAGTATTAATGAGCAGTTCTTC
CASSRGVSGSINEQFF
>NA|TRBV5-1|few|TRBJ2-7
TGCGCCAGCAGCTTGAGTACAGGGAAGACGTACGAGCAGTACTTC
CASSLSTGKTYEQYF
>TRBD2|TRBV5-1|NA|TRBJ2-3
TGCGCCAGCAGCCAGGGACTAGCCACAGATACGCAGTATTTT
CASSQGLATDTQYF